Shown below are 29 T cell receptor beta chains from a single sample sequenced in a study of T cells in Graves' hyperthyroidism and ophthalmopathy. Amplification yielded TCR beta CDR3 regions, with RNA transcripts as the source. HTBI primers were used for first-round RT-PCR of the TCR CDR3. TCRdb re-analysed the multiplex PCR reads in MiXCR, keeping a single row per CDR3 protein. The data show around 300,000 distinct CDR3 sequences, 10% to 15% seen once. What was sequenced was blood. All receptors derive from a woman aged 25-40 years with Graves' hyperthyroidism that later progressed to Graves' ophthalmopathy.

This chain connects TRBV12-3 or TRBV12-4 to TRBJ2-3, with TRBD2 identical over 15 bases. Trimming removed 6 bases from V and 6 bases from J; junction bases left unmatched: 4. The CDR3 is made up of 15 amino acids. The CDR3 DNA follows: TGTGCCAGCAGAGGGGGGACTAGCGGGAGGGATACGCAGTATTTT. The encoded protein is CASRGGTSGRDTQYF.

This clonotype was observed a handful of times. The V gene is TRBV27, the J gene TRBJ2-3; tentative D call: TRBD2 (5 bases). V dropped 3 bases and J dropped 0 bases, with 13 bases sitting between them. CDR1 is MNHEY and CDR2 is SMNVEV in the germline V gene (reference sequence). The CDR3 has 16 residues. The CDR3 sequence: CASSLGSGYSTDTQYF. The CDR3 DNA reads TGTGCCAGCAGTTTGGGAAGCGGATATAGCACAGATACGCAGTATTTT.

This clonotype was counted at least ten times. The chain is built from TRBV24-1 and TRBJ2-3, with D possibly matching TRBD2 (5 bases). CDR1 KGHDR and CDR2 SFDVKD come from the germline V gene. This CDR3 has 15 amino acids. V was trimmed by 3 bases and J by 2 bases, leaving 11 bases between them. CDR3 protein: CATSDAPGYTDTQYF. Here the CDR3 DNA reads TGTGCCACCAGTGATGCCCCGGGGTACACAGATACGCAGTATTTT.

This clonotype was counted between two and nine times. V gene TRBV9 combines with J gene TRBJ2-1; D call uncertain. CDR3 length: 14 residues. Germline CDR1 reads SGDLS; CDR2 reads YYNGEE. V dropped 0 bases and J dropped 4 bases, with 8 bases sitting between them. The CDR3 nucleotides are TGTGCCAGCAGCGTAGAAACTGCTTACAATGAGCAGTTCTTC. Protein: CASSVETAYNEQFF.

There are many counts of this clonotype. V and J are TRBV27 and TRBJ2-1; 12 bases fit TRBD2. The CDR3 is made up of 14 amino acids. Germline CDR1 is MNHEY and CDR2 is SMNVEV (reference sequence). The V and J ends lost 5 bases and 4 bases, in that order; junction bases with no gene match: 0. CDR3 loop: CASSLAGGYNEQFF. In nucleotides, the CDR3 is TGTGCCAGCAGTCTAGCGGGAGGGTACAATGAGCAGTTCTTC.

This clonotype turned up a few times. This chain uses TRBV5-1 with TRBJ1-4, with D possibly TRBD1 on 6 matching bases. The CDR3 runs 16 residues. V lost 4 bases and J 8 bases, leaving 21 bases between the germline ends. Germline lookup yields CDR1 SGHRS and CDR2 YFSETQ. CDR3 nucleotide sequence: TGCGCCAGCAGCCCCCAACAGGGAACAGGCTCGGAAAAACTGTTTTTT. Translating it yields CASSPQQGTGSEKLFF.

This clonotype has a count of ten or more. The J gene is TRBJ2-7, the V gene TRBV29-1, with D uncertain. Trimming left V 0 bases short and J 0 bases short, with 12 bases between. Germline CDR1 is SQVTM and CDR2 is ANQGSEA. This CDR3 spans 15 amino acids. This CDR3 reads CSVEEGGRSSYEQYF. Here the CDR3 DNA reads TGCAGCGTTGAAGAGGGTGGACGCAGCTCCTACGAGCAGTACTTC.

This clonotype showed up many times. The chain employs TRBV7-2 and TRBJ1-2, with no clear D. Germline assignment: CDR1 SGHTA and CDR2 FQGNSA. The V end lost 4 bases, the J end lost 0 bases, and 6 bases lay between the germline ends. CDR3 size: 13 residues. This CDR3 reads CASSSLANYGYTF. The CDR3 DNA is TGTGCCAGCAGCTCCTTAGCTAACTATGGCTACACCTTC.

Ten or more counts support this clonotype. The chain combines TRBV20-1 with TRBJ2-2; D perhaps matches TRBD1 (6 bases). Trimming took 0 bases from V and 4 from J, leaving 9 bases between them. There are 14 residues in the CDR3. Germline-derived CDR1 and CDR2 are DFQATT and SNEGSKA (reference sequence). CDR3 in DNA: TGCAGTGCTAGAGATCAGGGGCCCACCGGGGAGCTGTTTTTT. This translates into CSARDQGPTGELFF.

This clonotype was observed many times. The V gene is TRBV7-3, the J gene TRBJ1-4, with a tentative D call TRBD1 (5 bases). This CDR3 region has 15 residues. V lost 5 bases, J lost 8 bases, and 18 bases lay in between. CDR1 SGHTA and CDR2 FQGTGA come from the germline V gene. The CDR3, as DNA: TGTGCCAGCAGCCGATCCGGGGACCTGGGGGAAAAACTGTTTTTT. Encoded protein: CASSRSGDLGEKLFF.

This clonotype was seen ten or more times. The chain couples TRBV6-1 to TRBJ1-2; 7 bases agree with TRBD1. CDR1 and CDR2 from the germline V gene are MNHNS and SASEGT. V shed 5 bases and J 3 bases; nucleotides not matched to a gene: 9. The length of the CDR3 is 15 residues. CDR3 residues: CASSHQGGRDYGYTF. Written as DNA, the CDR3 is TGTGCCAGCAGTCACCAGGGGGGCAGGGACTATGGCTACACCTTC.

This clonotype was counted ten times or more. The rearrangement uses TRBV28 and TRBJ2-7; 12 bases map to TRBD2. Losses at the gene ends were 6 bases for V and 2 bases for J; bases not matched to a gene: 20. The CDR3 totals 20 residues. Germline assignment: CDR1 MDHEN and CDR2 SYDVKM. The CDR3 sequence: CASSPTYTWWTSGDPYEQYF. The CDR3 nucleotides read TGTGCCAGCAGCCCCACTTACACCTGGTGGACTAGCGGGGACCCCTACGAGCAGTACTTC.

The chain uses TRBV24-1 and TRBJ2-1; 10 bases are shared with TRBD2. Germline CDR1 is KGHDR and CDR2 is SFDVKD. This CDR3 spans 16 amino acids. With V trimmed by 4 bases and J by 6 bases, 8 bases remained unmatched. The CDR3 protein is CATSDWTSGGSNEQFF. The CDR3 DNA follows: TGTGCCACCAGTGACTGGACTAGCGGAGGGTCCAATGAGCAGTTCTTC.

Many counts were recorded for this clonotype. The rearrangement uses TRBV12-3 or TRBV12-4 and TRBJ2-2, with 7 bases matching TRBD2. CDR3 length: 16 residues. V dropped 1 base and J dropped 0; count of bases not matched to a gene: 2. The CDR3 DNA reads as TGTGCCAGCAGTTTAGTACTAGCGTCGAACACCGGGGAGCTGTTTTTT. Translating gives CASSLVLASNTGELFF.

The CDR3 reads CASSWADGPGNQPQHF. The CDR3 nucleotides read TGTGCCAGCAGCTGGGCAGACGGACCAGGCAATCAGCCCCAGCATTTT. This rearrangement joins TRBV7-9 to TRBJ1-5; D uncertain. Trimming left V 4 bases short and J 2 bases short, with 15 bases between. The germline V gene encodes CDR1 SEHNR and CDR2 FQNEAQ (reference sequence). The CDR3 is 16 residues long.

This clonotype was detected many times. V usage is TRBV29-1 and J usage is TRBJ2-5; D is possibly TRBD1 (5 bases). Germline CDR1 is SQVTM and CDR2 is ANQGSEA. The CDR3 loop spans 12 amino acids. The V and J ends lost 4 bases and 7 bases respectively, with 13 bases between them. The CDR3 DNA reads TGCAGCGTTGCCGTGGGGCCTGGGACCCAGTACTTC. Translating it yields CSVAVGPGTQYF.

This clonotype was observed at least ten times. The CDR3 region is CASSPGLAENEQFF. CDR3 coding DNA: TGTGCCAGCAGTCCGGGACTAGCAGAAAATGAGCAGTTCTTC. The chain uses TRBV12-3 or TRBV12-4 and TRBJ2-1; 9 bases are shared with TRBD2. Unmatched junction bases numbered 6, after V lost 5 bases and J lost 7 bases. The CDR3 spans 14 residues.

This clonotype has at least ten counts. The V call is TRBV27, the J call TRBJ2-7; 7 bases are a match to TRBD1. From germline, CDR1 is MNHEY and CDR2 SMNVEV (reference sequence). The junction had 14 bases not matched to a gene; V was cut back by 6 bases and J by 6 bases. This CDR3 spans 15 amino acids. The CDR3 region is CASSEAGTVGLEQYF. CDR3 bases: TGTGCCAGCAGCGAAGCCGGGACAGTGGGCCTCGAGCAGTACTTC.

This chain uses TRBV2 with TRBJ1-2, with 8 bases matching TRBD1. Germline CDR1 is SNHLY and CDR2 is FYNNEI. Losses at the gene ends were 8 bases for V and 6 bases for J; bases not matched to a gene: 5. This CDR3 has 12 residues. CDR3 in DNA: TGTGCCAGCCAGAGACAGGGGAATGGCTACACCTTC. This sequence encodes CASQRQGNGYTF.

The sample holds many counts of this clonotype. This sequence joins TRBV7-8 and TRBJ2-7; 10 bases fit TRBD1. The CDR3 covers 14 residues. The germline CDR1 and CDR2 sequences are SGHVS and FQNEAQ. The trim removed 5 bases at V and 5 bases at J, leaving 6 bases unmatched. CDR3 coding DNA: TGTGCCAGCAGCGCGGACAGGGGGAAAGACGAGCAGTACTTC. The encoded protein is CASSADRGKDEQYF. The complete variable domain, with remaining parts taken from reference TRBV7-8 and TRBJ2-7, reads GAGVSQSPRYKVAKRGQDVALRCDPISGHVSLFWYQQALGQGPEFLTYFQNEAQLDKSGLPSDRFFAERPEGSVSTLKIQRTQQEDSAVYLCASSADRGKDEQYFGPGTRLTVT.

This clonotype was seen repeatedly, ten times or more. The chain has TRBV30 and TRBJ2-1; D is undetermined. CDR1 is GTSNPN and CDR2 is SVGIG in the germline V gene (reference sequence). This CDR3 has 11 amino acids. V was trimmed by 0 bases and J by 13 bases, leaving 10 bases between them. The DNA for the CDR3 is TGTGCCTGGAGTGTAGCGATCGAACAGTTCTTC. As protein: CAWSVAIEQFF.

This chain uses TRBV6-8 with TRBJ1-1, with D perhaps matching TRBD1 (5 bases). V was trimmed by 0 bases and J by 5 bases, leaving 10 bases between them. CDR3 length: 14 residues. Germline V gene lookup returns CDR1 MNHGY and CDR2 SAAAGT. The CDR3 bases are TGTGCCAGCAGTTACTCGGAAGGGGTAACTGAAGCTTTCTTT. Amino acid sequence: CASSYSEGVTEAFF.

Only a few counts were recorded for this clonotype. The chain has TRBV5-1 and TRBJ2-2; D is possibly TRBD1 or TRBD2 (5 bases each). Deletions cut 0 bases from V and 3 bases from J, with 12 bases between. Germline-derived CDR1 and CDR2 are SGHRS and YFSETQ. There are 16 residues in the CDR3. The CDR3 here is CASSLVRGSDTGELFF. Here the CDR3 DNA reads TGCGCCAGCAGCTTGGTCCGGGGCTCGGACACCGGGGAGCTGTTTTTT.

The sample holds many counts of this clonotype. The V call is TRBV27, the J call TRBJ1-2, with TRBD1 identical over 9 bases. J lost 6 bases, V lost 5 bases, and 7 bases had no gene match. The CDR3 is made up of 14 amino acids. CDR1 is MNHEY and CDR2 is SMNVEV in the germline V gene (reference sequence). CDR3 amino acids: CASSRPGQGNGYTF. The CDR3 nucleotides are TGTGCCAGCAGTAGACCGGGACAGGGTAATGGCTACACCTTC.

This clonotype was picked up many times. The chain is built from TRBV6-2 or TRBV6-3 and TRBJ2-5, with 7 bases lining up with TRBD2. The CDR3 has 14 residues. V dropped 5 bases and J dropped 1; count of bases not matched to a gene: 4. The germline CDR1 and CDR2 sequences are MNHEY and SVGEGT. The CDR3 loop is CASSLLAIQETQYF. The DNA of the CDR3 is TGTGCCAGCAGTCTACTAGCGATCCAAGAGACCCAGTACTTC.

This clonotype has only a few counts. The V and J genes are TRBV5-1 and TRBJ1-5; TRBD1 matches at 10 bases. The V gene end was trimmed by 4 bases and the J gene end by 4 bases; junction bases not matched to a gene: 5. Germline V CDR1 and CDR2: SGHRS, YFSETQ. The CDR3 runs 15 residues. Here the CDR3 DNA reads TGCGCCAGCAGCCACGGGACAGGGGCAAATCAGCCCCAGCATTTT. Translation: CASSHGTGANQPQHF.

The genes are TRBV30 and TRBJ2-4; D gene unclear. This CDR3 spans 15 amino acids. Between the trimmed V and J ends, which lost 0 bases and 2 bases, there was a span of 11 bases. Looked up from germline, CDR1 is GTSNPN and CDR2 is SVGIG (reference sequence). The CDR3 nucleotides are TGTGCCTGGAGTGTAGACGGGTGGACCAAAAACATTCAGTACTTC. Translating gives CAWSVDGWTKNIQYF.

Many counts were recorded for this clonotype. The chain has TRBV18 and TRBJ2-7, with D uncertain. The CDR3 runs to 15 residues. V lost 3 bases, J lost 0 bases, and 12 bases lay in between. Germline CDR1 is KGHSH and CDR2 is LQKENI. As DNA, the CDR3 is TGTGCCAGCTCACCCCAAAAATCAAGCTCCTACGAGCAGTACTTC. Protein product: CASSPQKSSSYEQYF.

This clonotype was counted many times. The gene calls are TRBV29-1 and TRBJ2-3; 14 bases line up with TRBD2. CDR1 is SQVTM, CDR2 ANQGSEA, per germline. CDR3 length equals 16 residues. Trimming removed 8 bases from V and 6 bases from J; junction bases left unmatched: 13. The CDR3 protein is CSPWLTSGRGRDTQYF. CDR3 coding DNA: TGCAGCCCCTGGCTGACTAGCGGGAGGGGTAGGGATACGCAGTATTTT.